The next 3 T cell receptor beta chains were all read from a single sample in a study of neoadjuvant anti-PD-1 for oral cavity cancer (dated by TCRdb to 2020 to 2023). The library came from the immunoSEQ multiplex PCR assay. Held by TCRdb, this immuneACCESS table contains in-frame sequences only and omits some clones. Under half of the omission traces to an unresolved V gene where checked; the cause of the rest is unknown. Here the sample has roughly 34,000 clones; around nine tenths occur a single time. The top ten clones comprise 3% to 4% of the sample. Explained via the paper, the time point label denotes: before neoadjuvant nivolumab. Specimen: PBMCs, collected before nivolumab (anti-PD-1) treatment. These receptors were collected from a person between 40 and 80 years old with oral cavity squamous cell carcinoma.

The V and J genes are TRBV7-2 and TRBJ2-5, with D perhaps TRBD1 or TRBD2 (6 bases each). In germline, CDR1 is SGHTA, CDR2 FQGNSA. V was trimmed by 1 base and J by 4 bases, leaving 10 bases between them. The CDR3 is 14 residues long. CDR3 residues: CASSLVGGGETQYF. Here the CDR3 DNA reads TGTGCCAGCAGCTTAGTGGGGGGCGGAGAGACCCAGTACTTC.

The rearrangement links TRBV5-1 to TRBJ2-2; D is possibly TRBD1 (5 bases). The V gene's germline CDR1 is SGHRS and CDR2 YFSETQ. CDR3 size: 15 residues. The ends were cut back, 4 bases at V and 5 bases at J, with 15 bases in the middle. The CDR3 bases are TGCGCCAGCAGCATAGGGGCAGACTCGACCGGGGAGCTGTTTTTT. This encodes CASSIGADSTGELFF.

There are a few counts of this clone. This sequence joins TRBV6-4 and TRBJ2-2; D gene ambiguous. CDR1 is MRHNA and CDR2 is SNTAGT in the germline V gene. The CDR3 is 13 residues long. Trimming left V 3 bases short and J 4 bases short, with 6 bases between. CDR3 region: CASSEASTGELFF. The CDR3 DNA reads TGTGCCAGCAGTGAAGCTTCCACCGGGGAGCTGTTTTTT.